The rows below give T cell receptor beta chains drawn from one sample of a study of blood T cells in healthy people across ages. From the 5' RACE reads, TCRdb called clonotypes with MiXCR, one entry per CDR3 protein. The data hold around 800,000 distinct CDR3 sequences, with approximately 24% observed a single time. The same data also went into a second study, on T cells of mothers and their children.

Input material: blood. These receptors were taken from a boy younger than 18 in good health. Both conserved end residues are part of each CDR3. The D gene is left open where the match is weak. Not all rows give a size; the values are once, few, many and, for expanded clones, a class.

TRBV7-9	few	13	-	TRBJ2-7	CASSFRGGGEQYF	TGTGCCAGCAGCTTCCGTGGGGGTGGGGAGCAGTACTTC
TRBV15	many	12	-	TRBJ2-5	CATSRDQETQYF	TGTGCCACCAGCAGAGATCAAGAGACCCAGTACTTC
TRBV7-9	-	14	-	TRBJ1-3	CASSLIVSGNTIYF	TGTGCCAGCAGCTTAATAGTCTCTGGAAACACCATATATTTT
TRBV27	-	16	-	TRBJ1-5	CASRGGLGLLNQPQHF	TGTGCCAGCAGGGGGGGATTGGGCCTCCTCAATCAGCCCCAGCATTTT
TRBV29-1	-	15	TRBD2	TRBJ2-1	CSVRLADRTYNEQFF	TGCAGCGTGAGGCTAGCGGACCGGACGTACAATGAGCAGTTCTTC
TRBV20-1	few	12	-	TRBJ2-1	CSAWDSYNEQFF	TGCAGTGCCTGGGATTCCTACAATGAGCAGTTCTTC
TRBV5-1	-	14	-	TRBJ2-5	CASSLTVLGETQYF	TGCGCCAGCAGCCTCACGGTTTTGGGAGAGACCCAGTACTTC
TRBV12-5	-	15	-	TRBJ1-3	CASGLVMQPGNTIYF	TGTGCTAGTGGTTTGGTAATGCAACCTGGAAACACCATATATTTT
TRBV4-1	-	13	-	TRBJ2-2	CAGRDMNTGELFF	TGCGCCGGCCGGGACATGAACACCGGGGAGCTGTTTTTT
TRBV5-6	-	17	TRBD1	TRBJ2-7	CASSTLGQGVVDGEQYF	TGTGCCAGCAGCACCCTAGGACAGGGGGTGGTCGACGGGGAGCAGTACTTC
TRBV6-5	few	15	-	TRBJ2-4	CASSYGGWDKNIQYF	TGTGCCAGCAGTTACGGCGGTTGGGACAAAAACATTCAGTACTTC
TRBV5-8	-	17	-	TRBJ1-1	CASSLTGRLVGVTEAFF	TGTGCCAGCAGCTTAACAGGGCGCCTGGTCGGAGTCACTGAAGCTTTCTTT
TRBV6-6	few	11	-	TRBJ1-1	CASSGVLEAFF	TGTGCCAGCAGTGGGGTACTTGAAGCTTTCTTT
TRBV29-1	few	13	-	TRBJ2-7	CSVEVGQPYEQYF	TGCAGCGTTGAGGTCGGACAGCCCTACGAGCAGTACTTC
TRBV20-1	-	18	TRBD2	TRBJ2-4	CSARAASGGAEAKNIQYF	TGCAGTGCTAGAGCAGCCAGCGGGGGGGCCGAGGCCAAAAACATTCAGTACTTC
TRBV18	few	15	TRBD1	TRBJ2-7	CASSPRDSLLYEQYF	TGTGCCAGCTCACCACGGGACAGCCTACTATACGAGCAGTACTTC